The clone carrying this T cell receptor (beta chain) was detected many times. Antigen specificity is unknown. The CDR3 runs to 16 residues. Germline V gene lookup returns CDR1 SQVTM and CDR2 ANQGSEA. V lost 0 bases to trimming and J lost 0 bases, with 12 bases between them. This entry comes from a study of T-cell reconstitution after alpha-beta-depleted transplantation in children. General study findings and limits: In patients about two months after transplant, alpha-beta T cells reportedly arose from several hundred expanded graft clones. The high TCRbeta diversity at day 60 in some patients came from surviving recipient T cells and thymic progenitors.

The library targeted TCRbeta and was prepared with unique molecular identifiers. A single record per CDR3 protein comes from TCRdb applying MiXCR to the PCR reads. The data hold just under 250,000 distinct CDR3 sequences, with under 30% observed a single time. The chain combines TRBV29-1 with TRBJ2-1; D perhaps matches TRBD2 (5 bases). This clonotype originated in a girl aged 2-10 years with Fanconi anemia, due to receive a stem cell transplant. The specimen was PBMCs, collected before TCRalphabeta/CD19-depleted stem cell transplant. The chain's CDR3 is CSVEEGAADSYNEQFF. The CDR3 DNA sequence: TGCAGCGTTGAAGAAGGAGCGGCCGACTCCTACAATGAGCAGTTCTTC.